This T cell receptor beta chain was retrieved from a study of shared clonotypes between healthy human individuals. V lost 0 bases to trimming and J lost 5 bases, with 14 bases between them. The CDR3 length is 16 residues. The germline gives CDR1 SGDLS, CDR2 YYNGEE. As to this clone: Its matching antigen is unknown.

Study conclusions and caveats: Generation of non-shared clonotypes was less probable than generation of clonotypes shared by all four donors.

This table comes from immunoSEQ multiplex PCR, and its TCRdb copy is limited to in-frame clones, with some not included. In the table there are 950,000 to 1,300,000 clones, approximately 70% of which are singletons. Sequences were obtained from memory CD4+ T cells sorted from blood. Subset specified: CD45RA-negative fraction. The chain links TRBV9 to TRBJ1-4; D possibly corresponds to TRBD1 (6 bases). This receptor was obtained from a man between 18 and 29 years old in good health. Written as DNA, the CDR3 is TGTGCCAGCAGCGTAGGAACCGGACAGACGAATGAAAAACTGTTTTTT. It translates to CASSVGTGQTNEKLFF.